The text below deals with one TCR beta chain. Then a second PCR, running about 7 to 11 cycles, was carried out with a sample-barcoded 5' primer and a J-beta primer mix. Any given sample supplied a minimum of 3 million CDR3-containing paired-end reads. TCRdb recomputed calls from the 5' RACE reads with MiXCR, one row per CDR3 protein. The profile shows 1.5 million to 2 million distinct CDR3 sequences, over 25% of them singletons. This sample was included in a study of blood T cells in healthy people across ages. Germline CDR1 is SGHDN and CDR2 is FVKESK. The CDR3 spans 16 residues. Trimming at V came to 2 bases and at J to 0 bases, leaving 5 bases not matched to a gene.

The rearrangement uses TRBV14 and TRBJ2-7, with TRBD1 matching 9 bases. This clonotype was sampled from a woman in her thirties in good health. Sequencing was carried out using blood. CDR3 in amino acids: CASSQRGQGTSYEQYF. The CDR3 DNA sequence: TGTGCCAGCAGCCAACGAGGACAGGGGACCTCCTACGAGCAGTACTTC.